The count of the clone carrying this T cell receptor beta chain is one. At the DNA level, this CDR3 is encoded by other sequences in the same sample as well. The data derive from a study of blood T cell repertoires in COVID-19. Study overall: Researchers got acute and convalescent COVID-19 samples from the United States, Italy and Spain. From T cells, B-cell-depleted T cells, or PBMCs came the material, which was cDNA or gDNA.

Germline V lookup: CDR1 SGHRS, CDR2 YFSETQ. This CDR3 spans 14 amino acids. V dropped 4 bases and J dropped 4; count of bases not matched to a gene: 3. Assay: immunoSEQ multiplex PCR; the TCRdb copy retains only in-frame clones and omits some. Counted here are roughly 360,000 clones, roughly 90% occurring once; the ten biggest clones make up more than 0.9%. Participants, about 18 to 100 years old, spanned around 26 US areas. This TCR derives from a woman aged 30 to 39 with acute COVID-19. V gene TRBV5-1 combines with J gene TRBJ2-7, with TRBD1 matching over 12 bases. Material for sequencing was PBMCs or T cells enriched from blood (not recorded which). DNA for the CDR3: TGCGCCAGCAGCCTGGGACAGGGGGCTTACGAGCAGTACTTC. Protein: CASSLGQGAYEQYF.